The 27 T cell receptor beta chains reported below all come from one sample, sequenced in a study of response to subunit inactivated influenza vaccine (dated by TCRdb to the late 2010s). Library method: RT-PCR. TCRdb lists the instrument as Illumina HiSeq 2500. The public sequencing data were trimmed at Q25 with fastp and processed into clonotypes with MiXCR by TCRdb, which kept only in-frame beta chains. Duplicate CDR3 protein sequences are folded into a single record with the most common DNA and genes. For this sample there are roughly 670,000 distinct CDR3 sequences; about 15% appear just once. The ten largest make up 7.5% to 8% of the sample. This specimen was PBMCs from blood, taken roughly 2 weeks before vaccination. The receptors originated from a man over 45 who received an inactivated influenza vaccine. Donor details come from another sample of the same person, matched by shared clones.

The table lists this clonotype with a few counts. The chain combines TRBV5-1 with TRBJ2-5; 13 bases match TRBD2. This CDR3 is built from 16 residues. Germline V gives CDR1 SGHRS, CDR2 YFSETQ. The V and J ends lost 5 bases and 2 bases, in that order; junction bases with no gene match: 6. CDR3 DNA sequence: TGCGCCAGCAGAACCGGGACTAGCGGGATGCAAGAGACCCAGTACTTC. It specifies CASRTGTSGMQETQYF.

In this sample, this clonotype turned up a few times. The chain links TRBV5-1 to TRBJ2-7; D possibly matches TRBD1 or TRBD2 (6 bases each). This CDR3 spans 16 amino acids. Germline V CDR1 and CDR2: SGHRS, YFSETQ. Deletions cut 0 bases from V and 5 bases from J, with 18 bases between. CDR3 DNA: TGCGCCAGCAGCTTGGCCGGGGGTGCAGGGGTTAACGAGCAGTACTTC. It is translated as CASSLAGGAGVNEQYF.

The chain couples TRBV10-3 to TRBJ2-5; D is possibly TRBD1 (6 bases). The CDR3 length is 14 residues. Trimming removed 6 bases from V and 1 base from J, with 12 bases in between. The germline V gene encodes CDR1 ENHRY and CDR2 SYGVKD. The CDR3 reads CAIRGALVQETQYF. Written as DNA, the CDR3 is TGTGCCATCAGGGGGGCCCTAGTCCAAGAGACCCAGTACTTC.

The J gene is TRBJ2-1, the V gene TRBV11-2, with D possibly being TRBD2 (6 bases). The CDR3 runs 16 residues. Germline assignment: CDR1 SGHAT and CDR2 FQNNGV. The V and J ends lost 2 bases and 2 bases respectively, with 13 bases between them. The CDR3 loop reads CASSLLGLSPYNEQFF. The CDR3 DNA sequence: TGTGCCAGCAGCTTACTGGGACTTTCCCCCTACAATGAGCAGTTCTTC. Full variable domain (missing parts from reference TRBV11-2 and TRBJ2-1): EAGVAQSPRYKIIEKRQSVAFWCNPISGHATLYWYQQILGQGPKLLIQFQNNGVVDDSQLPKDRFSAERLKGVDSTLKIQPAKLEDSAVYLCASSLLGLSPYNEQFFGPGTRLTVL.

The chain uses TRBV29-1 and TRBJ1-1, with TRBD1 as a possible D gene (5 bases). The V end lost 5 bases, the J end lost 3 bases, and 13 bases lay between the germline ends. The CDR3 length is 13 residues. Looked up from germline, CDR1 is SQVTM and CDR2 is ANQGSEA. CDR3 bases: TGCAGCGTTAATCGGGACGGATACACTGAAGCTTTCTTT. Translating gives CSVNRDGYTEAFF.

This clonotype was detected a few times. This chain links TRBV20-1 with TRBJ2-1, with TRBD1 matching 8 bases. V shed 3 bases and J 12 bases; nucleotides not matched to a gene: 7. This CDR3 contains 12 residues. Germline loops: CDR1 DFQATT, CDR2 SNEGSKA (reference sequence). In DNA form, the CDR3 reads TGCAGTGCTAGTAGGACAGGGAATTTGCAGTTCTTC. Translating gives CSASRTGNLQFF.

This clonotype was counted between two and nine times. This chain uses TRBV16 with TRBJ1-2; 8 nucleotides line up with TRBD1. This CDR3 contains 14 residues. The V and J ends lost 3 bases and 6 bases, in that order; junction bases with no gene match: 6. Germline lookup yields CDR1 KGHSY and CDR2 FQNENV. CDR3 bases: TGTGCCAGCAGCCAGATCAGGGGGCTGAATGGCTACACCTTC. Amino acids: CASSQIRGLNGYTF.

V usage is TRBV10-2 and J usage is TRBJ2-1, with 10 bases lining up with TRBD2. Per the germline V gene, CDR1 is WSHSY and CDR2 is SAAADI. The CDR3 spans 17 residues. The J segment lost 4 bases and the V segment lost 6 bases, leaving 12 bases of the junction unmatched. The CDR3 reads CASRDTTGTSAYNEQFF. The CDR3 DNA reads TGCGCCAGCAGAGATACGACCGGGACTAGCGCGTACAATGAGCAGTTCTTC.

The V and J genes are TRBV19 and TRBJ2-7; tentatively, D is TRBD2 (5 bases). Germline-derived CDR1 and CDR2 are LNHDA and SQIVND (reference sequence). The V end was cut by 4 bases, the J end by 7 bases, with 14 bases between. There are 13 residues in the CDR3. The CDR3 spells CASSKGSGGEQYF. The CDR3, as DNA: TGTGCCAGTAGTAAGGGCAGCGGTGGGGAGCAGTACTTC.

The chain carries TRBV28 and TRBJ1-2, with TRBD1 matching 9 bases. The V gene end was trimmed by 3 bases and the J gene end by 2 bases; junction bases not matched to a gene: 10. The CDR3 contains 17 residues. CDR1 is MDHEN, CDR2 SYDVKM, per germline. In DNA, the CDR3 is TGTGCCAGCAGTTTTTCCCGGGACAGGGCTAGGAACTATGGCTACACCTTC. Translated, it gives CASSFSRDRARNYGYTF.

This clonotype has more than one count but fewer than ten. The chain has TRBV6-5 and TRBJ2-6; D gene uncertain. Looked up from germline, CDR1 is MNHEY and CDR2 is SVGAGI. The CDR3 totals 16 residues. Trimming left V 0 bases short and J 0 bases short, with 6 bases between. CDR3 DNA: TGTGCCAGCAGTTACTCCCAGCCCTCTGGGGCCAACGTCCTGACTTTC. Residues: CASSYSQPSGANVLTF.

A few counts support this clonotype. A much larger clone is a single base away; this may be a read error. The gene calls are TRBV6-6 and TRBJ2-2, with D unclear. Trimming removed 6 bases at V and 4 bases at J, with 9 bases between. Germline lookup yields CDR1 MNHNY and CDR2 SVGAGI (reference sequence). The CDR3 extends over 13 amino acids. CDR3: CASSPTITGELFF. The CDR3, as DNA: TGTGCCAGCAGCCCCACAATCACCGGGGAGCTGTTTTTT.

The V call is TRBV6-1, the J call TRBJ1-2; D possibly corresponds to TRBD1 (6 bases). The CDR3 totals 15 residues. CDR1 is MNHNS, CDR2 SASEGT, per germline. V lost 1 base and J 7 bases, leaving 16 bases between the germline ends. The CDR3 bases are TGTGCCAGCAGTGAAGGGCAGGGGCGACCAATTGGCTACACCTTC. This translates into CASSEGQGRPIGYTF.

The chain combines TRBV14 with TRBJ2-7, with D tentatively TRBD2 (6 bases). Germline CDR1 and CDR2: SGHDN and FVKESK. The CDR3 is 15 amino acids. The V end was cut by 5 bases, the J end by 3 bases, with 17 bases between. CDR3 nucleotides: TGTGCCAGCAGCGCATGGGACTCGAGCGGCTACGAGCAGTACTTC. This sequence encodes CASSAWDSSGYEQYF.

This clonotype was seen at least ten times. This chain links TRBV20-1 with TRBJ1-4; unclear D gene. Trimming shortened V by 4 bases and J by 8 bases, and 5 bases separated the two germline ends. This CDR3 spans 10 amino acids. Germline CDR1 reads DFQATT; CDR2 reads SNEGSKA (reference sequence). The CDR3 loop reads CSAMREKLFF. As DNA, the CDR3 is TGCAGTGCTATGAGGGAAAAACTGTTTTTT.

There are a few counts of this clonotype. The chain combines TRBV20-1 with TRBJ1-2, with 10 bases lining up with TRBD1. This CDR3 comprises 17 residues. Germline V gene lookup returns CDR1 DFQATT and CDR2 SNEGSKA (reference sequence). V was pared by 5 bases and J by 7 bases, with 19 bases of the junction left unmatched. The CDR3: CSAGHLPRDRGVAGYTF. Here the CDR3 DNA reads TGCAGTGCTGGACACCTCCCTCGGGACAGGGGTGTGGCTGGCTACACCTTC.

The CDR3 DNA sequence: TGTGCCAGCAGTTTATCGAAACGTCCGGTTGAAGAGACCCAGTACTTC. It codes for CASSLSKRPVEETQYF. The chain recombines TRBV27 with TRBJ2-5; no reliable D call. The CDR3 loop spans 16 amino acids. V was clipped by 0 bases and J by 3 bases, with 14 bases between them. The germline V gene encodes CDR1 MNHEY and CDR2 SMNVEV (reference sequence).

The CDR3 protein is CASSPMGGANVLTF. The CDR3 DNA follows: TGTGCCAGCAGTCCCATGGGGGGGGCCAACGTCCTGACTTTC. The chain links TRBV25-1 to TRBJ2-6; unclear D gene. The CDR3 is 14 amino acids. With 5 bases removed from V and 4 bases from J, the gap between germline ends came to 9 bases. The V gene's germline CDR1 is MGHDK and CDR2 SYGVNS. Together with reference TRBV25-1 and TRBJ2-6, the CDR3 gives the full variable domain: EADIYQTPRYLVIGTGKKITLECSQTMGHDKMYWYQQDPGMELHLIHYSYGVNSTEKGDLSSESTVSRIRTEHFPLTLESARPSHTSQYLCASSPMGGANVLTFGAGSRLTVL.

In this sample, this clonotype turned up many times. The V and J genes are TRBV29-1 and TRBJ2-1, with 10 bases that match TRBD2. Germline V CDR1 and CDR2: SQVTM, ANQGSEA. J gave up 3 bases and V 6 bases, and 2 bases lay outside the gene matches. The CDR3 extends over 13 amino acids. DNA of the CDR3: TGCAGCGTAACTAGCGGGATCTACAATGAGCAGTTCTTC. This encodes CSVTSGIYNEQFF.

This clonotype turned up a few times. This chain links TRBV2 with TRBJ2-1; 8 bases line up with TRBD2. Germline-derived CDR1 and CDR2 are SNHLY and FYNNEI. With V trimmed by 4 bases and J by 10 bases, 9 bases remained unmatched. The CDR3 length is 14 residues. DNA for the CDR3: TGTGCCAGCAGTGCCGGAACGATAGCGGGAGAGCAGTTCTTC. Protein: CASSAGTIAGEQFF.

This clonotype was observed a few times. J is TRBJ2-6 and V is TRBV30; D perhaps matches TRBD1 (6 bases). V lost 0 bases, J lost 0 bases, and 12 bases lay in between. Germline CDR1 and CDR2: GTSNPN and SVGIG (reference sequence). This CDR3 has 17 amino acids. Written as DNA, the CDR3 is TGTGCCTGGAGTGTAGTCGGCAGGGGCTCTGGGGCCAACGTCCTGACTTTC. Translated: CAWSVVGRGSGANVLTF.

V usage is TRBV2 and J usage is TRBJ2-7; 7 nucleotides line up with TRBD2. With 7 bases clipped from V and 1 base from J, the junction kept 10 bases outside the gene matches. The V gene's germline CDR1 is SNHLY and CDR2 FYNNEI. This CDR3 region has 15 residues. CDR3 in amino acids: CASTELGGVSYEQYF. Here the CDR3 DNA reads TGTGCCAGCACCGAGTTGGGGGGGGTTTCCTACGAGCAGTACTTC.

This clonotype has at least ten counts. The CDR3 DNA sequence: TGTGCCAGCAGCTTCTCCAACAGTCGCGGCTCCTACGAGCAGTACTTC. Its protein is CASSFSNSRGSYEQYF. The chain combines TRBV11-1 with TRBJ2-7, with D unclear. CDR1 and CDR2 (germline): SGHAT, FQDESV (reference sequence). The CDR3 runs 16 residues. Trimming took 3 bases from V and 0 from J, leaving 15 bases between them. Full variable domain (remainder filled in from reference TRBV11-1 and TRBJ2-7): EAEVAQSPRYKITEKSQAVAFWCDPISGHATLYWYRQILGQGPELLVQFQDESVVDDSQLPKDRFSAERLKGVDSTLKIQPAELGDSAMYLCASSFSNSRGSYEQYFGPGTRLTVT.

This clonotype was recorded only once. CDR3 sequence reads: CASSEDPTAYEQYF. CDR3 sequence (DNA): TGTGCCAGCAGTGAAGACCCCACAGCCTACGAGCAGTACTTC. This sequence joins TRBV2 and TRBJ2-7; no firm D call. This CDR3 is built from 14 residues. V was shortened by 1 base and J by 2 bases, with 9 bases between the two germline ends. CDR1 SNHLY and CDR2 FYNNEI come from the germline V gene.

This clonotype occurred a few times. The genes are TRBV2 and TRBJ2-4; D not resolved. The germline gives CDR1 SNHLY, CDR2 FYNNEI. The CDR3 covers 14 residues. Deletions cut 10 bases from V and 5 bases from J, with 18 bases between. This CDR3 reads CATSAGPRENIQYF. The CDR3 nucleotides read TGTGCCACCTCCGCCGGCCCTCGGGAAAACATTCAGTACTTC. The variable domain in full, with the rest retrieved from reference TRBV2 and TRBJ2-4, is EPEVTQTPSHQVTQMGQEVILRCVPISNHLYFYWYRQILGQKVEFLVSFYNNEISEKSEIFDDQFSVERPDGSNFTLKIRSTKLEDSAMYFCATSAGPRENIQYFGAGTRLSVL.

This clonotype showed up just a few times. The chain employs TRBV24-1 and TRBJ2-1, with TRBD1 matching 7 bases. The CDR3 consists of 14 residues. The germline V gene has CDR1 KGHDR and CDR2 SFDVKD. Trimming took 4 bases from V and 5 from J; bases not matched to a gene: 4. The CDR3 coding sequence is TGTGCCACCAGTGACCCGGGACAGAACAATGAGCAGTTCTTC. It is translated as CATSDPGQNNEQFF.

This clonotype was seen a handful of times. The V gene is TRBV6-5, the J gene TRBJ2-5, with 10 positions matching TRBD1. The CDR3 runs 15 residues. Trimming took 3 bases from V and 5 from J; bases not matched to a gene: 6. Germline-derived CDR1 and CDR2 are MNHEY and SVGAGI. The CDR3, as DNA: TGTGCCAGCAGTTATGAAGGGACAGGGGACGAGACCCAGTACTTC. Translation gives CASSYEGTGDETQYF.